This T cell receptor beta chain was sequenced in a study of beta chain features in type 1 diabetes. In the study overall: Sorted cells from all samples, numbering over 85,000,000, were examined.

Every bit of the isolated RNA underwent reverse transcription, so sequencing read expressed TCRB transcripts. TCRdb's copy holds only in-frame clones and misses some; the assay was immunoSEQ multiplex PCR. Here the sample spans over 150,000 clones, over 7.5% being singletons. The V gene end was trimmed by 9 bases and the J gene end by 0 bases; junction bases not matched to a gene: 4. This CDR3 region has 14 residues. Per germline, CDR1 KGHSH and CDR2 LQKENI. The chain carries TRBV18 and TRBJ2-7, with TRBD1 matching over 11 bases. Material for sequencing was central memory CD4+ T cells from blood. This receptor was identified in a man aged 18 to 29 in good health. This chain's CDR3 is CASTDRGLSYEQYF. The CDR3 bases are TGTGCCAGTACGGACAGGGGGCTCTCCTACGAGCAGTACTTC.